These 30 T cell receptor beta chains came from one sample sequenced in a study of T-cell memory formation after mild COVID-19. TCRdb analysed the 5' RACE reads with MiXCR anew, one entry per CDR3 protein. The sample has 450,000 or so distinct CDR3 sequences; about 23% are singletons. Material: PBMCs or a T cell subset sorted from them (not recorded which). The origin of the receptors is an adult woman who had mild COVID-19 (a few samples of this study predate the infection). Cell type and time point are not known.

The CDR3 nucleotides are TGTGCCAGCAGCAAGGGACCTGAAGCTTTCTTT. Its translation: CASSKGPEAFF. The genes are TRBV12-3 or TRBV12-4 and TRBJ1-1; D might be TRBD1 (5 bases). Trimming stripped 6 bases from V and 6 bases from J, with 8 bases between. The CDR3 consists of 11 residues.

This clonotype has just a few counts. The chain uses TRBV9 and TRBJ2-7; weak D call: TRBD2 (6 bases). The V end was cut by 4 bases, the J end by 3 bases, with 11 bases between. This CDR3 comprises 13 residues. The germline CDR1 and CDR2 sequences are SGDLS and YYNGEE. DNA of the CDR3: TGTGCCAGCAGCACCCGACTAGGCTACGAGCAGTACTTC. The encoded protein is CASSTRLGYEQYF.

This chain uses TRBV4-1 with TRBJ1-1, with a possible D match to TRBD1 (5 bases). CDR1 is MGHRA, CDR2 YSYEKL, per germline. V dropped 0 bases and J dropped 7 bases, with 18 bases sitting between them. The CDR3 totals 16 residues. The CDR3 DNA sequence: TGCGCCAGCAGCCAAGATCCCGCCTATCTAGGGGATGAAGCTTTCTTT. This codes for CASSQDPAYLGDEAFF.

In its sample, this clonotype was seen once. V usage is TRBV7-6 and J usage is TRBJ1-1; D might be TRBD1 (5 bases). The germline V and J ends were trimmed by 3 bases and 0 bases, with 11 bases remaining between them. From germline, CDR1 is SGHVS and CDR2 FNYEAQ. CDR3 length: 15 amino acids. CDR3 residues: CASSLTVDMNTEAFF. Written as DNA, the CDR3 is TGTGCCAGCAGCTTGACAGTCGATATGAACACTGAAGCTTTCTTT.

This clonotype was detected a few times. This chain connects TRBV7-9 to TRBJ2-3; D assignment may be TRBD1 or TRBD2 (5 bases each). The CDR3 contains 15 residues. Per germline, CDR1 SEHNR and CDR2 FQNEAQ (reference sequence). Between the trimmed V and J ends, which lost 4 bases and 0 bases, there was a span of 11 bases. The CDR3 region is CASSYSWGSTDTQYF. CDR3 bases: TGTGCCAGCAGCTATAGTTGGGGGAGCACAGATACGCAGTATTTT.

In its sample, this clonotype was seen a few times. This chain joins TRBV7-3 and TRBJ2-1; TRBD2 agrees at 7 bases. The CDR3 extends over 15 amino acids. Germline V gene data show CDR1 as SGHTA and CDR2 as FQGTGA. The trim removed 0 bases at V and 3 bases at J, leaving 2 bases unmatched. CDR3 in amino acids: CASSLTSGYYNEQFF. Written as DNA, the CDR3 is TGTGCCAGCAGCTTAACTAGCGGGTACTACAATGAGCAGTTCTTC.

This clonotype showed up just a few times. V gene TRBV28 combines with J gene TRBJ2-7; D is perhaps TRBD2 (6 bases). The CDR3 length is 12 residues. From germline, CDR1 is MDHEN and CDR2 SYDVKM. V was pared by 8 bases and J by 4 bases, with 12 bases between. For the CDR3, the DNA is TGTGCCAGCCGGGACGGGGGATACGAGCAGTACTTC. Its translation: CASRDGGYEQYF.

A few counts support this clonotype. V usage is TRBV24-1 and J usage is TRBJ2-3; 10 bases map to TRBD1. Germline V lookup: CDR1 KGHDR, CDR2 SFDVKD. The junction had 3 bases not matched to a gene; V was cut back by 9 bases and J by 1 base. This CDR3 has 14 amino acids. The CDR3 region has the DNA TGTGCCACCGGTGGGACAGGGGGCACAGATACGCAGTATTTT. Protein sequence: CATGGTGGTDTQYF.

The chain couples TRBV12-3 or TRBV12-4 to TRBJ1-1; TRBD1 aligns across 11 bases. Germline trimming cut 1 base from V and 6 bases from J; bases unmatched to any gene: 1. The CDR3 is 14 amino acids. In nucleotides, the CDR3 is TGTGCCAGCAGTTTAGGGGGACAGGGGGCTGAAGCTTTCTTT. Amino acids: CASSLGGQGAEAFF.

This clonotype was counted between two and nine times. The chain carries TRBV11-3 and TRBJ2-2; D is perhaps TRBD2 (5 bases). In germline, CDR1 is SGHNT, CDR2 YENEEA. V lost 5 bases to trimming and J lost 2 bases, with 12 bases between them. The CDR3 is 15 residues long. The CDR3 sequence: CASSPSGSNTGELFF. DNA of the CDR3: TGTGCCAGCAGCCCTTCGGGATCTAACACCGGGGAGCTGTTTTTT.

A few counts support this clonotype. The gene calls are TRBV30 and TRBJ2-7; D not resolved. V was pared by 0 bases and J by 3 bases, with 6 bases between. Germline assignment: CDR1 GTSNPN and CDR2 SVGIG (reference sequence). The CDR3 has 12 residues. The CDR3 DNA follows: TGTGCCTGGAGTGTAGTCAACTACGAGCAGTACTTC. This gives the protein CAWSVVNYEQYF.

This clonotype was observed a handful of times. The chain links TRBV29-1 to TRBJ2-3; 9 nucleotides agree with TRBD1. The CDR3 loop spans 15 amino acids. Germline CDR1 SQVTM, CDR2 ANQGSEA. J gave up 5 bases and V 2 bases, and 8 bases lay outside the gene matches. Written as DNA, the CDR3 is TGCAGCGTTGAATGGACAGGGGAAGTGGAAGATACGCAGTATTTT. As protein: CSVEWTGEVEDTQYF.

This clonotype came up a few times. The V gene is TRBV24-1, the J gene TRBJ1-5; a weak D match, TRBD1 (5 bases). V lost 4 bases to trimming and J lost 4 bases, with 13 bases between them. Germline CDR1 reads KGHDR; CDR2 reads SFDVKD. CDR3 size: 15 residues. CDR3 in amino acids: CATSDVGGLNQPQHF. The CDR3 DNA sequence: TGTGCCACCAGTGACGTCGGGGGACTAAATCAGCCCCAGCATTTT.

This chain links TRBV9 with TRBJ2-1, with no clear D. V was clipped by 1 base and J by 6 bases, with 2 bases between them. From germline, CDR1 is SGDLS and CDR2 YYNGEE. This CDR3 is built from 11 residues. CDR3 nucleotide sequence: TGTGCCAGCAGCGTAAGCAATGAGCAGTTCTTC. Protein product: CASSVSNEQFF.

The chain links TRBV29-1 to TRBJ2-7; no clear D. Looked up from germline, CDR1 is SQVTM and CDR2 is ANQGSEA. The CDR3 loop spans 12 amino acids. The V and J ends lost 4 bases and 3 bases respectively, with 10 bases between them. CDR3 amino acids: CSVVSTNYEQYF. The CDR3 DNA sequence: TGCAGCGTTGTCTCCACTAACTACGAGCAGTACTTC.

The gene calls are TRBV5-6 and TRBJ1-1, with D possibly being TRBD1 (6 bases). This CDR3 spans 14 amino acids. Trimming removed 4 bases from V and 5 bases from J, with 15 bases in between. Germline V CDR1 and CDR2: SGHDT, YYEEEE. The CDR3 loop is CASSPLQGTTEAFF. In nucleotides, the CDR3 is TGTGCCAGCAGCCCCCTACAGGGTACGACTGAAGCTTTCTTT.

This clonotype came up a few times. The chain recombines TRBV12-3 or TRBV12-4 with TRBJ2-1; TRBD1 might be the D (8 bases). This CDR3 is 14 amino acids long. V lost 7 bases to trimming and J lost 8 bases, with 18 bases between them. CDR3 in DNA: TGTGCCAGCACAAGCGGGACAGGTCGCGATGAGCAGTTCTTC. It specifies CASTSGTGRDEQFF.

The CDR3 loop is CAWSPPKVLRTDTQYF. The CDR3 DNA sequence: TGTGCCTGGAGTCCTCCCAAGGTCTTACGCACAGATACGCAGTATTTT. The chain joins TRBV30 to TRBJ2-3; D uncertain. V was cut by 2 bases and J by 1 base, with 16 bases left in between. In germline, CDR1 is GTSNPN, CDR2 SVGIG (reference sequence). The CDR3 has 16 amino acids.

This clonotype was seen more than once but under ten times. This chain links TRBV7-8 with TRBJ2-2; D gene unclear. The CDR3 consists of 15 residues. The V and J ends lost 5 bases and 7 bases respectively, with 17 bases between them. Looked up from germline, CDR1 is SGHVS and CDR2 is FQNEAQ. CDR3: CASSDLGIEHGELFF. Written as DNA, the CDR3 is TGTGCCAGCAGCGACTTAGGAATAGAGCACGGGGAGCTGTTTTTT. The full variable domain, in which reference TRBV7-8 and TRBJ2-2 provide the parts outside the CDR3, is GAGVSQSPRYKVAKRGQDVALRCDPISGHVSLFWYQQALGQGPEFLTYFQNEAQLDKSGLPSDRFFAERPEGSVSTLKIQRTQQEDSAVYLCASSDLGIEHGELFFGEGSRLTVL.

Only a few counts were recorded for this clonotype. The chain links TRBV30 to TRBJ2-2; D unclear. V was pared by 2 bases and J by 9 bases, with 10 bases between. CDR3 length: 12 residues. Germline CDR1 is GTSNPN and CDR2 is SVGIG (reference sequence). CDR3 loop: CAWSRSYRELFF. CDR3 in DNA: TGTGCCTGGAGTAGGTCTTACCGGGAGCTGTTTTTT. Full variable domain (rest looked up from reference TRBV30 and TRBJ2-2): SQTIHQWPATLVQPVGSPLSLECTVEGTSNPNLYWYRQAAGRGLQLLFYSVGIGQISSEVPQNLSASRPQDRQFILSSKKLLLSDSGFYLCAWSRSYRELFFGEGSRLTVL.

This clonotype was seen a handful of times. The CDR3 protein is CASSPGISGNTIYF. CDR3 DNA sequence: TGTGCCAGCAGTCCCGGGATCTCTGGAAACACCATATATTTT. V and J are TRBV12-3 or TRBV12-4 and TRBJ1-3; D is ambiguous. The CDR3 is made up of 14 amino acids. V lost 5 bases and J lost 0, with 8 bases in between.

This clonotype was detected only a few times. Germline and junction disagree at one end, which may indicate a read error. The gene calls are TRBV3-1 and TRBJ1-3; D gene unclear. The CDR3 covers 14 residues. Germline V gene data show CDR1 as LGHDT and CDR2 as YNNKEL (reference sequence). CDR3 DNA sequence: TGTGCCAGCAGCCAAGGCGATAGAGGAAAAACCATATATTTT. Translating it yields CASSQGDRGKTIYF. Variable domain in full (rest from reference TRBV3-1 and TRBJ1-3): DTAVSQTPKYLVTQMGNDKSIKCEQNLGHDTMYWYKQDSKKFLKIMFSYNNKELIINETVPNRFSPKSPDKAHLNLHINSLELGDSAVYFCASSQGDRGKTIYFGEGSWLTVV.

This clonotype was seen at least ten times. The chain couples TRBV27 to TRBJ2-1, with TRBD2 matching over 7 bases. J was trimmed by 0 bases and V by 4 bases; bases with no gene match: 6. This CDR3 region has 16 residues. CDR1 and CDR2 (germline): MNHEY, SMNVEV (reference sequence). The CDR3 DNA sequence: TGTGCCAGCAGTTCCCAGCGGGGTAGCTCCTACAATGAGCAGTTCTTC. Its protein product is CASSSQRGSSYNEQFF.

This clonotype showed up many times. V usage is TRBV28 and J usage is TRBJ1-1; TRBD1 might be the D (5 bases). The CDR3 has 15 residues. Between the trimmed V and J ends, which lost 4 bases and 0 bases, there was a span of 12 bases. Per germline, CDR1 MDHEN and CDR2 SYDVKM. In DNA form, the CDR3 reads TGTGCCAGCAGTTCAGGGTTTTACATGAACACTGAAGCTTTCTTT. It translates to CASSSGFYMNTEAFF. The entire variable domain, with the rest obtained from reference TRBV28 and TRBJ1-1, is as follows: DVKVTQSSRYLVKRTGEKVFLECVQDMDHENMFWYRQDPGLGLRLIYFSYDVKMKEKGDIPEGYSVSREKKERFSLILESASTNQTSMYLCASSSGFYMNTEAFFGQGTRLTVV.

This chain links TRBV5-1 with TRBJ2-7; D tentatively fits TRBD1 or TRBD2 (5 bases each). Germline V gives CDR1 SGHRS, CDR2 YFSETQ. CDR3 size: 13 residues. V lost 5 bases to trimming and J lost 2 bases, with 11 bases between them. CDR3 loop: CASRWDLAYEQYF. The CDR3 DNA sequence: TGCGCCAGCAGATGGGACCTAGCCTACGAGCAGTACTTC.

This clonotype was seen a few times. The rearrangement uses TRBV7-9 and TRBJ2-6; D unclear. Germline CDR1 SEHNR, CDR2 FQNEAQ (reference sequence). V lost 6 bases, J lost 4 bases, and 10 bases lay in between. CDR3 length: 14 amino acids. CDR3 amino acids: CASSDPGGANVLTF. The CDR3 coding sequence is TGTGCCAGCAGTGACCCTGGGGGGGCCAACGTCCTGACTTTC.

This CDR3 reads CASSHRDRGPEAFF. The CDR3 region has the DNA TGTGCCAGCAGCCACCGGGACAGGGGACCTGAAGCTTTCTTT. This chain uses TRBV13 with TRBJ1-1; 10 nucleotides agree with TRBD1. The CDR3 consists of 14 residues. After removal of 5 bases from V and 6 bases from J, the junction contained 6 bases not matched to a gene. Germline CDR1 PRHDT, CDR2 FYEKMQ (reference sequence).

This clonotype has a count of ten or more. CDR3 bases: TGTGCCAGCAGTTACTACATCCGGGAGATACCCTACGAGCAGTACTTC. This translates into CASSYYIREIPYEQYF. The chain uses TRBV6-2 or TRBV6-3 and TRBJ2-7; possible D gene TRBD2, 6 bases. The CDR3 is made up of 16 amino acids. CDR1 MNHEY and CDR2 SVGEGT come from the germline V gene. V lost 1 base and J lost 2, with 15 bases in between.

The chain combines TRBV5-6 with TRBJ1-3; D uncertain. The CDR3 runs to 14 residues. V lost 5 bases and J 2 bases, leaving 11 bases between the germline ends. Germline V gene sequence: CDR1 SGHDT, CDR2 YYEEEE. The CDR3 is CASRQTSTGNTIYF. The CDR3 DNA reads TGTGCCAGCAGGCAGACATCCACTGGAAACACCATATATTTT.

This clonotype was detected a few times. CDR3 DNA: TGTGCCAGCAGCGCCCCCCGAATATCGGGGCCGTTTCCTGAAGCTTTCTTT. As protein: CASSAPRISGPFPEAFF. The chain joins TRBV7-9 to TRBJ1-1; D may be TRBD1 (5 bases). This CDR3 contains 17 residues. The V end was cut by 5 bases, the J end by 6 bases, with 25 bases between. The V gene's germline CDR1 is SEHNR and CDR2 FQNEAQ (reference sequence).